This TCR beta chain was captured in a study of T cell responses to AZD1222 COVID-19 vaccine (dated by TCRdb to the early 2020s). For the wider study: TCR sequencing was performed for roughly 250 trial participants, of whom about 210 were given two doses of AZD1222 and approximately 25 were given two doses of MenACWY control vaccine. Trial participants were enrolled into age subgroups of 18-55, 56-69 and 70-plus years, which contained 148, 28 and 57 TCR-sequenced participants, respectively. Study-wide findings and limitations: The 56-69-year group was small, and its depth increase did not reach significance, likely because of low power. Vaccine-associated CD4 TCRs spanned the whole spike protein, with dominant responses in regions 160-218 and 743-854. Epitopes outside the regions mutated in the B.1.351 and B.1.1.7 variants were reportedly recognized by nearly half of the unique spike-specific TCRs. No day 14 peak-response samples were available, so repertoires were characterized only after the peak T cell response. Most participants were white British and females outnumbered males, and the authors suggested that clonal diversity may have been underestimated. After two AZD1222 doses, both the breadth and the depth of spike-specific TCRs were significantly higher than at day 0 and than in MenACWY recipients. Conclusions about previously exposed vaccinees are limited because only five or six AZD1222 recipients were SARS-CoV-2 seropositive at baseline.

The CDR3 regions of human TCRbeta chains were subjected to immunosequencing. As for the authors' bioinformatics: Repertoire TCRs were matched against a reference library of SARS-CoV-2-specific TCRs generated with the MIRA antigen-specificity platform. Breadth meant the fraction of unique TCRs that were SARS-CoV-2-associated, whereas depth meant the fraction of total T cells that were SARS-CoV-2-associated. Using the MIRA data, each spike-specific TCR was mapped to the spike region that the TCR reacts to and placed in a CD4 or CD8 class. Log10-transformed breadth and depth values were compared by one-way ANOVA with Sidak's multiple comparisons tests. TCRdb took over this immuneACCESS table, retaining in-frame rearrangements with V and J assigned. Such tables are incomplete; in checked studies, under half of the missing clones stem from an unresolved V gene, and the remainder is unexplained. Clone size and V and J calls were adopted from that table, with D and trimming inferred from the DNA. The sample includes more than 85,000 clones, with 70% to 90% observed a single time. Of the sample, 15% falls within the top ten clones.

This clone was counted once. Its antigen is unknown. It has no much larger one-base neighbor in the sample; base qualities were not kept. The CDR3 holds 12 amino acids from the cysteine to the phenylalanine. The entry retains the CDR3 DNA only, 36 bases that are in frame from base 1. Taken from the germline V gene, the CDR1 and CDR2 loops are MNHEY and SVGAGI. Relative to germline, V is 6 bases shorter and J is 0 bases shorter, with 5 bases between their ends. The sample's time point label, decoded: about 28 days (+/-7) after the second vaccine dose. AZD1222 recipients with second doses at about 4 weeks or about 12 weeks were pooled, because spike-specific TCR depth and breadth did not differ between schedules. Vaccinee samples came from UK trials COV001 and COV002, including a single-blind randomized controlled phase 2/3 trial of AZD1222 (ChAdOx1 nCoV-19) in healthy adults. For TCRbeta chain sequencing, PBMC samples from trial participants were taken at day 0 and at day 28 after the second dose.

The chain employs TRBV6-5 and TRBJ1-1; no D gene is confidently identified. Specimen: peripheral blood, collected 28 days after the second AZD1222 dose. This TCR was sampled from an adult who received the AZD1222 COVID-19 vaccine. CDR3 sequence: CASRELNTEAFF. The sequenced DNA is TGTGCCAGCAGAGAGTTGAACACTGAAGCTTTCTTT.